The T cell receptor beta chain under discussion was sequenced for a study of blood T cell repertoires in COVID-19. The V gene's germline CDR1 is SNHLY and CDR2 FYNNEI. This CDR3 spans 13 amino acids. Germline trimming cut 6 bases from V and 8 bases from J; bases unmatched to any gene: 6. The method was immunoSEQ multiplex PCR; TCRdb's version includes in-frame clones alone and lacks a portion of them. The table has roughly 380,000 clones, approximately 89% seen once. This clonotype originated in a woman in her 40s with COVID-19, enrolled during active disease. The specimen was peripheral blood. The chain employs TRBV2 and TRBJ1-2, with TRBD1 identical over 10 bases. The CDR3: CASRLGQGRGYTF. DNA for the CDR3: TGTGCCAGCAGGTTGGGACAGGGGAGAGGCTACACCTTC. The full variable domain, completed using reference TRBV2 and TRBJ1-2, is EPEVTQTPSHQVTQMGQEVILRCVPISNHLYFYWYRQILGQKVEFLVSFYNNEISEKSEIFDDQFSVERPDGSNFTLKIRSTKLEDSAMYFCASRLGQGRGYTFGSGTRLTVV.